This T cell receptor (beta chain) was sequenced in a study of shared clonotypes between healthy human individuals. V shed 4 bases and J shed 6 bases, with 10 bases lying between them. From germline, CDR1 is MGHRA and CDR2 YSYEKL. The CDR3 has 13 residues. The protocol was immunoSEQ multiplex PCR, while the TCRdb copy is restricted to in-frame clones and leaves out a portion. The sample holds about 1,900,000 clones, about 95% seen once. Selected positively for CCR7 and CD45RO-negative, naive CD8 cells excluded terminally differentiated effector memory CD45RA+ cells. The chain carries TRBV4-1 and TRBJ1-5, with unresolved D. The sequenced sample was naive CD8+ T cells sorted from blood. This receptor was taken from a man between 18 and 35 years old in good health. The CDR3 loop is CASSPRLGQPQHF. The CDR3 DNA reads as TGCGCCAGCAGCCCTCGGCTCGGTCAGCCCCAGCATTTT.